Listed here are 21 T cell receptor beta chains from one sample, sequenced in a study of CXCR3-negative and CXCR3-positive naive CD8 T cells. Researchers prepared the TRB cDNA libraries using 5' RACE with UMI labels. Each CDR3 protein gets one entry in TCRdb, which reprocessed the 5' RACE reads and gives no DNA. The sample totals tens of thousands of distinct CDR3 sequences. Sequencing was done on a sample of memory CD8+ T cells from blood. The origin of the receptors is a human donor in good health. Some clones in this sample may be carry-over from other donors' samples.

The chain links TRBV6-2 or TRBV6-3 to TRBJ2-6. The CDR3 contains 14 residues. Germline CDR1 MNHEY, CDR2 SVGEGT. CDR3 sequence reads: CASSDGSGANVLTF.

Frequency places this clonotype as medium-sized (0.01 to 0.1%). The rearrangement links TRBV4-3 to TRBJ2-2; the D call from TCRdb, TRBD1, cannot be confirmed without DNA. This CDR3 has 14 residues. CDR1 is LGHNA and CDR2 is YSLEER in the germline V gene. CDR3: CASSRQGNTGELFF.

J is TRBJ2-3 and V is TRBV2. The CDR3 has 11 amino acids. The germline V gene has CDR1 SNHLY and CDR2 FYNNEI. This CDR3 is CASSETDTQYF.

The chain is built from TRBV4-3 and TRBJ1-1. This CDR3 has 14 amino acids. Germline V gene data show CDR1 as LGHNA and CDR2 as YSLEER. CDR3 loop: CASSQDPRNTEAFF.

The CDR3 loop reads CASSLVAQIQETQYF. The V gene is TRBV5-6, the J gene TRBJ2-5; TCRdb gives TRBD2 as the D gene, but with no DNA this cannot be confirmed. Germline values: CDR1 SGHDT, CDR2 YYEEEE. The CDR3 extends over 15 amino acids.

The chain has TRBV7-2 and TRBJ2-7; TCRdb picks TRBD2, but there is no DNA to check that call. From germline, CDR1 is SGHTA and CDR2 FQGNSA. The CDR3 consists of 17 residues. The CDR3 region is CASSSTTSGRSSYEQYF.

V usage is TRBV12-3 or TRBV12-4 and J usage is TRBJ2-3; TCRdb picks TRBD2, but there is no DNA to check that call. This CDR3 contains 15 residues. CDR3 sequence reads: CASSRTSGSADTQYF.

Judged by frequency, this clonotype is medium-sized (0.01 to 0.1%). The rearrangement uses TRBV18 and TRBJ1-1; TCRdb proposes TRBD1, but this gene call is untestable without DNA. Per germline, CDR1 KGHSH and CDR2 LQKENI. The CDR3 loop spans 15 amino acids. The CDR3 loop is CASSLVISGGAEAFF.

V usage is TRBV6-2 or TRBV6-3 and J usage is TRBJ2-5; lacking DNA, the TRBD2 call made by TCRdb goes unchecked. CDR3 size: 16 residues. CDR1 is MNHEY, CDR2 SVGEGT, per germline. The CDR3 spells CASSYDGAGYQETQYF.

The chain is built from TRBV7-9 and TRBJ2-5; TCRdb's D gene call, TRBD2, goes unchecked for lack of DNA. The germline CDR1 and CDR2 sequences are SEHNR and FQNEAQ (reference sequence). The CDR3 spans 16 residues. CDR3 loop: CASSRGPAGEWETQYF.

CDR3 amino acids: CSVQGQGIFAEAFF. The chain uses TRBV29-1 and TRBJ1-1; TCRdb designates TRBD1, a call that cannot be tested without DNA. The CDR3 covers 14 residues. Looked up from germline, CDR1 is SQVTM and CDR2 is ANQGSEA.

The V and J genes are TRBV28 and TRBJ2-4; TCRdb outputs TRBD1, but without DNA this stays unchecked. The CDR3 is made up of 15 amino acids. Germline CDR1 reads MDHEN; CDR2 reads SYDVKM. CDR3 residues: CASSLMSLAKNIQYF.

The chain joins TRBV6-2 or TRBV6-3 to TRBJ2-2. This CDR3 region has 17 residues. The germline gives CDR1 MNHEY, CDR2 SVGEGT. This CDR3 reads CASSYSSYVRNTGELFF.

The chain employs TRBV29-1 and TRBJ2-1; checking the TCRdb D call of TRBD2 is not possible without DNA. The length of the CDR3 is 14 residues. Germline CDR1 SQVTM, CDR2 ANQGSEA. CDR3 sequence: CSVLSGGAFDEQFF.

The gene calls are TRBV23-1 and TRBJ2-1. TRBV23-1 is noted as an ORF with a role that remains uncertain. The CDR3 is made up of 16 amino acids. The chain's CDR3 is CASSQILVGSHNEQFF.

The gene calls are TRBV29-1 and TRBJ2-2; TCRdb lists TRBD1, though no DNA is available to test this call. Germline CDR1 reads SQVTM; CDR2 reads ANQGSEA. This CDR3 spans 13 amino acids. The CDR3: CSVETEGTGELFF.

J is TRBJ2-2 and V is TRBV29-1; TCRdb's D gene call, TRBD2, goes unchecked for lack of DNA. The CDR3 is 16 amino acids. CDR1 and CDR2 from the germline V gene are SQVTM and ANQGSEA. The CDR3: CSVVDTSGSNTGELFF.

The chain combines TRBV4-3 with TRBJ2-1. The CDR3 has 16 amino acids. Per germline, CDR1 LGHNA and CDR2 YSLEER. CDR3 amino acids: CASSQAGPSSYNEQFF.

The chain couples TRBV29-1 to TRBJ2-3. This CDR3 region has 13 residues. CDR1 is SQVTM, CDR2 ANQGSEA, per germline. Here the CDR3 reads CSVGRGTTDTQYF.

This chain joins TRBV29-1 and TRBJ2-7; TCRdb calls TRBD1, which cannot be checked without DNA. This CDR3 is 13 amino acids long. Germline lookup yields CDR1 SQVTM and CDR2 ANQGSEA. The CDR3 sequence: CSARDSLSYEQYF.

The chain is built from TRBV30 and TRBJ1-1; with no DNA, the TCRdb D assignment of TRBD1 cannot be verified. Looked up from germline, CDR1 is GTSNPN and CDR2 is SVGIG (reference sequence). This CDR3 has 14 residues. The CDR3 spells CAWSPGTGDTEAFF.